One sample yielded the 24 T cell receptor beta chains listed below, sequenced in a study of blood T cells in healthy people across ages. It was with a sample-barcoded 5' primer and a J-beta primer mix that a second PCR of about 6 to 12 cycles was run. TCRdb used MiXCR to reprocess the 5' RACE reads, holding one entry per CDR3 protein. Of 850,000 to 1,100,000 distinct CDR3 sequences listed, around two fifths were seen once; the top ten hold roughly 13%. Sequencing was done on a sample of blood. The receptors were sampled from a man in his late teens or twenties in good health.

This sequence joins TRBV4-3 and TRBJ2-3; 11 bases align to TRBD1. V trimming: 0 bases; J trimming: 6 bases; junction bases outside the gene matches: 11. Germline V gene lookup returns CDR1 LGHNA and CDR2 YSLEER. This CDR3 comprises 18 residues. The CDR3 nucleotides are TGCGCCAGCAGCCAAGATTACAGTGGACAGGGGGCTTGGGATACGCAGTATTTT. Translation gives CASSQDYSGQGAWDTQYF.

The chain links TRBV11-2 to TRBJ2-7, with 9 bases fitting TRBD1. V lost 0 bases, J lost 2 bases, and 8 bases stayed unmatched. The germline CDR1 and CDR2 sequences are SGHAT and FQNNGV. The CDR3 is 17 residues long. CDR3 bases: TGTGCCAGCAGCTTAGAAGGACCGGGACAGGGCACCTACGAGCAGTACTTC. Its translation: CASSLEGPGQGTYEQYF.

V is TRBV5-1 and J is TRBJ1-1, with 7 bases fitting TRBD1. V shed 4 bases and J 1 base; nucleotides not matched to a gene: 7. The germline gives CDR1 SGHRS, CDR2 YFSETQ. The length of the CDR3 is 15 residues. The chain's CDR3 is CASSSRQGGNTEAFF. The CDR3 DNA is TGCGCCAGCAGCAGTCGACAGGGCGGGAACACTGAAGCTTTCTTT.

In its sample, this clonotype was seen a few times. The chain carries TRBV20-1 and TRBJ2-1, with D perhaps TRBD1 (5 bases). Trimming removed 1 base at V and 7 bases at J, with 11 bases between. The CDR3 covers 13 residues. The germline CDR1 and CDR2 sequences are DFQATT and SNEGSKA (reference sequence). CDR3 protein: CSARVGQNNEQFF. CDR3 in DNA: TGCAGTGCTAGAGTGGGGCAGAATAATGAGCAGTTCTTC.

The sample holds a few counts of this clonotype. This chain uses TRBV20-1 with TRBJ1-4; D is ambiguous. The V gene lost 1 base and the J gene lost 8 bases, with 5 bases spanning the gap. CDR3 size: 11 residues. CDR1 is DFQATT and CDR2 is SNEGSKA in the germline V gene (reference sequence). The CDR3, as DNA: TGCAGTGCTAGAGTTAGGGAAAAACTGTTTTTT. Translation gives CSARVREKLFF.

Only a few counts were recorded for this clonotype. The chain joins TRBV7-9 to TRBJ1-5; D remains unclear. The CDR3 is 13 amino acids. The germline V gene encodes CDR1 SEHNR and CDR2 FQNEAQ (reference sequence). The V gene lost 5 bases and the J gene lost 3 bases, with 8 bases spanning the gap. The CDR3 region is CASSKSDNQPQHF. The CDR3 DNA is TGTGCCAGCAGCAAGTCTGACAATCAGCCCCAGCATTTT.

The V and J genes are TRBV3-1 and TRBJ2-7; D gene unclear. Germline lookup yields CDR1 LGHDT and CDR2 YNNKEL (reference sequence). The CDR3 extends over 15 amino acids. Trimming took 0 bases from V and 1 from J, leaving 10 bases between them. The CDR3 region is CASSQDRTVSYEQYF. The CDR3 coding sequence is TGTGCCAGCAGCCAAGATCGAACAGTGTCCTACGAGCAGTACTTC.

This clonotype was found a few times. This chain joins TRBV18 and TRBJ2-2, with a tentative D call TRBD1 (6 bases). Germline V CDR1 and CDR2: KGHSH, LQKENI. This CDR3 is built from 13 residues. Trimming left V 2 bases short and J 7 bases short, with 8 bases between. DNA of the CDR3: TGTGCCAGCTCACCAGGGGGCCTCGGGGAGCTGTTTTTT. The encoded protein is CASSPGGLGELFF.

This clonotype was recorded a few times. This chain connects TRBV10-3 to TRBJ1-5; the D is unclear. The length of the CDR3 is 13 residues. Germline V gene sequence: CDR1 ENHRY, CDR2 SYGVKD. Trimming cost V 4 bases and J 5 bases, with 9 bases left between them. The CDR3: CAISGSADQPQHF. The CDR3 DNA reads as TGTGCCATCAGTGGCTCTGCCGATCAGCCCCAGCATTTT.

This clonotype was observed a handful of times. This chain joins TRBV4-3 and TRBJ2-7; 7 bases are a match to TRBD1. The CDR3 contains 13 residues. CDR1 and CDR2 from the germline V gene are LGHNA and YSLEER. Trimming at V came to 2 bases and at J to 6 bases, leaving 4 bases not matched to a gene. The CDR3 region is CASSQTDRIEQYF. For the CDR3, the DNA is TGCGCCAGCAGCCAAACGGACAGGATCGAGCAGTACTTC.

V gene TRBV3-1 combines with J gene TRBJ1-5; D remains ambiguous. The CDR3 loop spans 13 amino acids. The germline gives CDR1 LGHDT, CDR2 YNNKEL (reference sequence). The germline V and J ends were trimmed by 3 bases and 7 bases, with 10 bases remaining between them. The CDR3 protein is CASSQEMHQPQHF. In DNA form, the CDR3 reads TGTGCCAGCAGCCAGGAGATGCACCAGCCCCAGCATTTT.

V gene TRBV3-1 combines with J gene TRBJ2-4, with D unresolved. Trimming took off 1 base at V and 13 bases at J, with 14 bases between the two ends. The CDR3 is 13 residues long. Germline V lookup: CDR1 LGHDT, CDR2 YNNKEL (reference sequence). For the CDR3, the DNA is TGTGCCAGCAGCCAAGTCCCCGGCGTTGAGCAGTACTTC. Translating it yields CASSQVPGVEQYF.

This chain links TRBV12-5 with TRBJ1-2; 9 bases map to TRBD1. The CDR3 has 16 residues. The J segment lost 5 bases and the V segment lost 3 bases, leaving 10 bases of the junction unmatched. Looked up from germline, CDR1 is LGHNT and CDR2 is FRNRAP. The CDR3 coding sequence is TGTGCTAGTGGTTTCCCAGGACAGGGGTATAATTATGGCTACACCTTC. The encoded protein is CASGFPGQGYNYGYTF.

The chain couples TRBV20-1 to TRBJ1-1; weak D call: TRBD1 (5 bases). Trimming removed 0 bases from V and 8 bases from J, with 16 bases in between. Germline CDR1 DFQATT, CDR2 SNEGSKA (reference sequence). The CDR3 runs to 14 residues. CDR3 sequence (DNA): TGCAGTGCTAGAGATCTCCAGGGCCAATTCGAAGCTTTCTTT. The encoded protein is CSARDLQGQFEAFF.

CDR3 sequence (DNA): TGTGCCAGCAGCAACGGGATGAACCTTTGGAGCAATCAGCCCCAGCATTTT. The encoded protein is CASSNGMNLWSNQPQHF. The gene calls are TRBV21-1 and TRBJ1-5; the tabulated D call, TRBD1, remains unverified against the DNA. TRBV21-1 has pseudogene status. The CDR3 contains 17 residues.

CDR3 nucleotide sequence: TGTGCCAGCAGCCAGGCCCTACAGGGAGGTACGCAGTATTTT. Translating gives CASSQALQGGTQYF. This chain connects TRBV14 to TRBJ2-3; D tentatively fits TRBD1 or TRBD2 (6 bases each). The CDR3 runs 14 residues. V was clipped by 3 bases and J by 8 bases, with 15 bases between them. CDR1 is SGHDN, CDR2 FVKESK, per germline.

The sample holds a few counts of this clonotype. This chain connects TRBV20-1 to TRBJ2-3; D might be TRBD1 (6 bases). Germline-derived CDR1 and CDR2 are DFQATT and SNEGSKA (reference sequence). This CDR3 comprises 13 residues. The V end lost 5 bases, the J end lost 2 bases, and 11 bases lay between the germline ends. CDR3 coding DNA: TGCAGTGCTGAGGGGGACGCCACAGATACGCAGTATTTT. Amino acids: CSAEGDATDTQYF.

J is TRBJ1-5 and V is TRBV6-1, with TRBD1 as a possible D gene (5 bases). With 7 bases removed from V and 5 bases from J, the gap between germline ends came to 27 bases. Per germline, CDR1 MNHNS and CDR2 SASEGT. This CDR3 comprises 18 residues. The CDR3 spells CASTQFGGSRTRDQPQHF. The CDR3 nucleotides are TGTGCCAGCACCCAATTCGGGGGGTCTCGGACGCGCGATCAGCCCCAGCATTTT.

The chain couples TRBV4-3 to TRBJ1-2; TRBD1 agrees at 7 bases. V was clipped by 4 bases and J by 4 bases; unmatched bases: 9. The germline gives CDR1 LGHNA, CDR2 YSLEER. The CDR3 is 15 amino acids. In DNA, the CDR3 is TGCGCCAGCAGCCTAACCGGACAGGTCTTCTATGGCTACACCTTC. It is translated as CASSLTGQVFYGYTF.

This clonotype was counted at least ten times. The chain combines TRBV12-3 or TRBV12-4 with TRBJ2-5, with 11 bases identical to TRBD2. The V and J ends lost 3 bases and 1 base, in that order; junction bases with no gene match: 1. The CDR3 has 15 amino acids. The CDR3 nucleotides are TGTGCCAGCAGTTTGGGACTAGCGGTCCAAGAGACCCAGTACTTC. It encodes CASSLGLAVQETQYF.

The gene calls are TRBV7-9 and TRBJ1-1, with 7 bases matching TRBD1. The CDR3 totals 15 residues. V shed 1 base, J shed 1 base, and the junction held 3 bases outside the gene matches. Germline lookup yields CDR1 SEHNR and CDR2 FQNEAQ (reference sequence). The CDR3 nucleotides are TGTGCCAGCAGCTTAGGACAGGGTGAGAACACTGAAGCTTTCTTT. Encoded protein: CASSLGQGENTEAFF.

Only a few counts were recorded for this clonotype. This sequence joins TRBV6-2 or TRBV6-3 and TRBJ2-1; unclear D gene. Trimming shortened V by 6 bases and J by 15 bases, and 15 bases separated the two germline ends. This CDR3 spans 11 amino acids. Germline loops: CDR1 MNHEY, CDR2 SVGEGT. DNA of the CDR3: TGTGCCAGCAGCACCTATAGGTTCGCGTTCTTC. Its translation is CASSTYRFAFF.

V usage is TRBV9 and J usage is TRBJ2-5; the D gene is possibly TRBD1 (6 bases). Trimming removed 3 bases at V and 5 bases at J, with 20 bases between. Germline loops: CDR1 SGDLS, CDR2 YYNGEE. The CDR3 runs to 16 residues. The CDR3, as DNA: TGTGCCAGCAGCGCCATCACCGGGACAACCTGGGAGACCCAGTACTTC. Amino acids: CASSAITGTTWETQYF.

This chain joins TRBV12-3 or TRBV12-4 and TRBJ2-1; no clear D gene. The closer fit of TRBJ2-7 to the DNA end suggests the J call may be wrong. The length of the CDR3 is 15 residues. CDR3 sequence: CASSLRASSSNEQYF. For the CDR3, the DNA is TGTGCCAGCAGTTTACGGGCATCGTCCTCCAATGAGCAGTACTTC.